Listed below are T cell receptor beta chains from one sample, sequenced in a study of blood T cell repertoires in COVID-19. Produced via immunoSEQ multiplex PCR; TCRdb's table is partial and in-frame only. Of roughly 110,000 clones listed, more than 75% are singletons. Sequenced sample: peripheral blood. These receptors all stem from a man in his 70s with acute or convalescent COVID-19. Each CDR3 is given with its conserved first and last residue. D genes are given only for firm matches. Clone size is shown for a subset of rows, as once, few, many or a class of expanded clone.

size: NA
J: TRBJ2-2
D: TRBD1
V: TRBV5-1
CDR3: CASSLNGQGPTGELFF
DNA: TGCGCCAGCAGCTTGAATGGACAGGGCCCCACCGGGGAGCTGTTTTTT

size: NA
J: TRBJ1-6
D: TRBD1
V: TRBV2
CDR3: CASSGTATNSPLHF
DNA: TGTGCCAGCAGCGGGACAGCCACCAATTCACCCCTCCACTTT

size: NA
J: TRBJ2-2
D: NA
V: TRBV10-1
CDR3: CASSEGGFGTGELFF
DNA: TGCGCCAGCAGTGAAGGAGGGTTCGGCACCGGGGAGCTGTTTTTT

size: once
J: TRBJ1-2
D: NA
V: TRBV24-1
CDR3: CATSDPPLELGYTF
DNA: TGTGCCACCAGTGATCCGCCCCTCGAGCTCGGCTACACCTTC

size: NA
J: TRBJ1-1
D: TRBD1
V: TRBV19
CDR3: CASSYLTGGTEAFF
DNA: TGTGCCAGTAGCTATCTCACAGGGGGCACTGAAGCTTTCTTT

size: NA
J: TRBJ2-7
D: NA
V: TRBV5-5
CDR3: CASSAQAGSYEQYF
DNA: TGTGCCAGCAGCGCACAGGCTGGATCCTACGAGCAGTACTTC

size: NA
J: TRBJ2-6
D: NA
V: TRBV28
CDR3: CATPGETGANVLTF
DNA: TGTGCCACCCCGGGGGAGACTGGGGCCAACGTCCTGACTTTC

size: NA
J: TRBJ2-1
D: NA
V: TRBV5-1
CDR3: CASSVRDFRDEQFF
DNA: TGCGCCAGCAGCGTTCGGGACTTTAGGGATGAGCAGTTCTTC

size: few
J: TRBJ2-7
D: TRBD1
V: TRBV3-1/TRBV3-2
CDR3: CASSLKWDSSYEQYF
DNA: TGTGCCAGCAGCCTCAAATGGGACAGCTCCTACGAGCAGTACTTC

size: NA
J: TRBJ1-1
D: TRBD1
V: TRBV29-1
CDR3: CSVVSESSTGVNTEAFF
DNA: TGCAGCGTTGTTAGTGAATCCTCGACAGGGGTGAACACTGAAGCTTTCTTT

size: few
J: TRBJ2-6
D: NA
V: TRBV7-2
CDR3: CASSLGIPGANVLTF
DNA: TGTGCCAGCAGCCTCGGGATTCCTGGGGCCAACGTCCTGACTTTC

size: NA
J: TRBJ1-1
D: TRBD1
V: TRBV5-1
CDR3: CASSLAGQRTEAFF
DNA: TGCGCCAGCAGCTTGGCGGGACAGCGAACTGAAGCTTTCTTT

size: NA
J: TRBJ2-3
D: NA
V: TRBV10-2
CDR3: CASTPPFTDTQYF
DNA: TGCGCCAGCACCCCCCCCTTCACAGATACGCAGTATTTT

size: NA
J: TRBJ1-2
D: NA
V: TRBV6-5
CDR3: CASRATGYGYTF
DNA: TGTGCCAGCAGGGCGACGGGATATGGCTACACCTTC

size: NA
J: TRBJ1-3
D: NA
V: TRBV7-9
CDR3: CASSLGTGSGNTIYF
DNA: TGTGCCAGCAGCTTAGGTACAGGTTCTGGAAACACCATATATTTT

size: once
J: TRBJ2-6
D: TRBD1
V: TRBV12-5
CDR3: CASGPDRGSPGANVLTF
DNA: TGTGCTAGTGGCCCAGACAGGGGGTCCCCTGGGGCCAACGTCCTGACTTTC

size: NA
J: TRBJ2-1
D: TRBD2
V: TRBV19
CDR3: CASRGLAGGYEQFF
DNA: TGTGCCAGTAGGGGACTAGCGGGAGGCTATGAGCAGTTCTTC

size: NA
J: TRBJ1-2
D: NA
V: TRBV7-8
CDR3: CASSRAGGAYGYTF
DNA: TGTGCCAGCAGCCGAGCCGGGGGAGCCTATGGCTACACCTTC

size: once
J: TRBJ2-3
D: NA
V: TRBV10-3
CDR3: CAIALAGPRGTDTQYF
DNA: TGTGCCATCGCTCTGGCGGGGCCCCGCGGCACAGATACGCAGTATTTT

size: NA
J: TRBJ2-2
D: TRBD2
V: TRBV5-4
CDR3: CASSPRLAKTGELFF
DNA: TGTGCCAGCAGCCCTAGACTAGCAAAGACCGGGGAGCTGTTTTTT

size: once
J: TRBJ1-6
D: TRBD1
V: TRBV5-6
CDR3: CASSLPDTGGNSPLHF
DNA: TGTGCCAGCAGCTTGCCGGACACAGGGGGTAATTCACCCCTCCACTTT

size: NA
J: TRBJ2-7
D: TRBD1
V: TRBV4-1
CDR3: CASSQGDRGLYEQYF
DNA: TGCGCCAGCAGCCAAGGCGACAGGGGATTATACGAGCAGTACTTC

size: once
J: TRBJ2-7
D: NA
V: TRBV30
CDR3: CAWSVPQKSSYEQYF
DNA: TGTGCCTGGAGTGTACCACAGAAAAGCTCCTACGAGCAGTACTTC

size: NA
J: TRBJ2-2
D: NA
V: TRBV19
CDR3: CASSYGRNTGELFF
DNA: TGTGCCAGTAGTTACGGGAGAAACACCGGGGAGCTGTTTTTT

size: NA
J: TRBJ2-7
D: TRBD1
V: TRBV24-1
CDR3: CATSDVQQGGLTGEQYF
DNA: TGTGCCACCAGTGATGTACAACAGGGGGGTTTGACGGGAGAGCAGTACTTC

size: NA
J: TRBJ2-4
D: NA
V: TRBV6-5
CDR3: CASSYSSGLAKNIQYF
DNA: TGTGCCAGCAGTTACTCTAGCGGCCTAGCCAAAAACATTCAGTACTTC

size: NA
J: TRBJ1-6
D: TRBD1
V: TRBV2
CDR3: CASRLRGRNSPLHF
DNA: TGTGCCAGCAGACTCAGGGGGAGGAATTCACCCCTCCACTTT

size: NA
J: TRBJ1-2
D: NA
V: TRBV28
CDR3: CASTSLGGGAYGYTF
DNA: TGTGCCAGCACGTCATTAGGCGGGGGAGCCTATGGCTACACCTTC

size: once
J: TRBJ1-5
D: NA
V: TRBV2
CDR3: CASRTVGRLDQPQHF
DNA: TGTGCCAGCAGGACCGTGGGCAGGTTGGATCAGCCCCAGCATTTT

size: few
J: TRBJ1-4
D: NA
V: TRBV3-1/TRBV3-2
CDR3: CASSRRAGNEKLFF
DNA: TGTGCCAGCAGCCGACGAGCGGGAAATGAAAAACTGTTTTTT

size: NA
J: TRBJ2-2
D: TRBD1
V: TRBV5-1
CDR3: CASSRDRVGPGELFF
DNA: TGCGCCAGCAGCCGCGACAGGGTAGGACCCGGGGAGCTGTTTTTT

size: NA
J: TRBJ1-1
D: TRBD1
V: TRBV6-2/TRBV6-3
CDR3: CASGFRGTEAFF
DNA: TGTGCCAGCGGTTTCAGGGGGACTGAAGCTTTCTTT

size: NA
J: TRBJ1-2
D: NA
V: TRBV4-1
CDR3: CASSQGQRNFDYGYTF
DNA: TGCGCCAGCAGCCAAGGACAGCGAAATTTTGACTATGGCTACACCTTC

size: NA
J: TRBJ2-2
D: TRBD1
V: TRBV5-1
CDR3: CASNGQGVNTGELFF
DNA: TGCGCCAGCAACGGACAGGGGGTTAACACCGGGGAGCTGTTTTTT

size: NA
J: TRBJ2-7
D: NA
V: TRBV18
CDR3: CASSPTRVANEQYF
DNA: TGTGCCAGCTCACCCACCCGGGTGGCCAACGAGCAGTACTTC

size: NA
J: TRBJ2-4
D: NA
V: TRBV5-4
CDR3: CASSQGGSKNIQYF
DNA: TGTGCCAGCAGCCAGGGTGGATCCAAAAACATTCAGTACTTC

size: NA
J: TRBJ2-3
D: TRBD1
V: TRBV3-1/TRBV3-2
CDR3: CASSPWDRPPHTQYF
DNA: TGTGCCAGCAGCCCCTGGGACAGGCCCCCGCATACGCAGTATTTT

size: NA
J: TRBJ1-4
D: NA
V: TRBV3-1/TRBV3-2
CDR3: CASSQPQDGNEKLFF
DNA: TGTGCCAGCAGCCAACCACAAGACGGGAATGAAAAACTGTTTTTT

size: NA
J: TRBJ1-4
D: NA
V: TRBV30
CDR3: CAWSARATTNEKLFF
DNA: TGTGCCTGGAGTGCCAGGGCGACAACTAATGAAAAACTGTTTTTT

size: NA
J: TRBJ2-4
D: TRBD1
V: TRBV6-6
CDR3: CASRRQGAQAKNIQYF
DNA: TGTGCCAGCAGGCGACAGGGGGCCCAAGCCAAAAACATTCAGTACTTC

size: NA
J: TRBJ1-5
D: NA
V: TRBV30
CDR3: CAWSVNSLTYQPQHF
DNA: TGTGCCTGGAGTGTAAATTCCCTCACTTATCAGCCCCAGCATTTT

size: NA
J: TRBJ1-1
D: NA
V: TRBV5-4
CDR3: CASSLQGLTYTEAFF
DNA: TGTGCCAGCAGCTTGCAAGGACTGACTTACACTGAAGCTTTCTTT

size: NA
J: TRBJ1-4
D: NA
V: TRBV7-9
CDR3: CASAPASGWVEKLFF
DNA: TGTGCCAGCGCCCCGGCCTCGGGTTGGGTTGAAAAACTGTTTTTT

size: NA
J: TRBJ2-6
D: NA
V: TRBV19
CDR3: CASGDTSNSGANVLTF
DNA: TGTGCCAGTGGGGACACCTCCAACTCTGGGGCCAACGTCCTGACTTTC

size: NA
J: TRBJ1-1
D: TRBD1
V: TRBV28
CDR3: CASSLGTGATEAFF
DNA: TGTGCCAGCAGCCTAGGGACAGGGGCCACTGAAGCTTTCTTT